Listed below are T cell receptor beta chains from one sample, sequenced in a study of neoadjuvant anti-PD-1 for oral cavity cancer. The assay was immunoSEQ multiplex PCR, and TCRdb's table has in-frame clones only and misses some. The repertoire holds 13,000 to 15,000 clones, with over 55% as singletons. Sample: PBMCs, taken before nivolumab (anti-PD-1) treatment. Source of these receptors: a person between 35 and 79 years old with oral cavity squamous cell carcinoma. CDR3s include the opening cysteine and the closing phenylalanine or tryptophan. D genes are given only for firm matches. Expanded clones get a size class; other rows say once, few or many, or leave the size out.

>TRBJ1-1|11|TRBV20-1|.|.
CSARNYLEAFF
TGCAGTGCTAGAAACTATCTTGAAGCTTTCTTT
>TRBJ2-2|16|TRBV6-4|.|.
CASSDDWGADTGELFF
TGTGCCAGCAGTGACGACTGGGGGGCAGACACCGGGGAGCTGTTTTTT
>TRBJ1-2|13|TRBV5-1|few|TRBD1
CASSSGQFYGYTF
TGCGCCAGCAGCTCGGGACAGTTCTATGGCTACACCTTC
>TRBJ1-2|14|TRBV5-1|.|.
CASSLDSGVNGYTF
TGCGCCAGCAGCTTGGATAGTGGGGTGAATGGCTACACCTTC
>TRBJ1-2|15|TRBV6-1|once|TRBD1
CASSSRDRGFDGYTF
TGTGCCAGCAGTTCCCGGGACAGGGGGTTTGATGGCTACACCTTC
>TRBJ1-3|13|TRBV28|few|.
CASTTTGSDTIYF
TGTGCCAGCACCACAACAGGGAGTGACACCATATATTTT
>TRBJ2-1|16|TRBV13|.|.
CASSSDHKLTYNEQFF
TGTGCCAGCAGCTCTGACCATAAACTTACCTACAATGAGCAGTTCTTC
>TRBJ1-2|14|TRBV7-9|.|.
CASTPVLGNYGYTF
TGTGCCAGCACCCCCGTGTTAGGGAACTATGGCTACACCTTC
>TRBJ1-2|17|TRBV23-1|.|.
CASSQSIGMEVNYGYTF
TGCGCCAGCAGTCAATCGATCGGGATGGAAGTTAACTATGGCTACACCTTC
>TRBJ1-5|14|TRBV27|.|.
CASSWQVGYQPQHF
TGTGCCAGCAGTTGGCAGGTTGGGTATCAGCCCCAGCATTTT
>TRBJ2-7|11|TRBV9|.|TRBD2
CLLGEGYEQYF
TGCCTTCTGGGGGAGGGATACGAGCAGTACTTC
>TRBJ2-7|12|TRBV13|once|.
CASSPGYGEQYF
TGTGCCAGCAGCCCGGGATACGGCGAGCAGTACTTC
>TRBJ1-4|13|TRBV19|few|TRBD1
CASSSDRGEKLFF
TGTGCCAGTAGTTCGGACAGGGGGGAAAAACTGTTTTTT
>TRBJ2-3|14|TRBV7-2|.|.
CASSPGLPTDTQYF
TGTGCCAGCAGCCCGGGACTTCCCACAGATACGCAGTATTTT
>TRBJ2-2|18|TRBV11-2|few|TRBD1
CASRRPGQTSRNTGELFF
TGTGCCAGCCGCCGACCGGGACAGACAAGTCGAAACACCGGGGAGCTGTTTTTT
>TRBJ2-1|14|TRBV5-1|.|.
CASSGVDSNNEQFF
TGCGCCAGCAGCGGTGTGGACAGTAACAATGAGCAGTTCTTC
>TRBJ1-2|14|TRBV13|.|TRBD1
CASSVTGGANGYTF
TGTGCCAGCAGCGTGACAGGGGGCGCAAATGGCTACACCTTC
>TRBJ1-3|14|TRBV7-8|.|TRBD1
CASSHRGSGNTIYF
TGTGCCAGCAGCCACAGGGGGTCTGGAAACACCATATATTTT
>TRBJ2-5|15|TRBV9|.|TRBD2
CASGLAGGRGETQYF
TGTGCCAGCGGACTAGCGGGGGGTAGAGGGGAGACCCAGTACTTC
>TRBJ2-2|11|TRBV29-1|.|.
CSAENTGELFF
TGCAGCGCAGAGAACACCGGGGAGCTGTTTTTT
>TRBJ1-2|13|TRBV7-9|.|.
CASRPTLNYGYTF
TGTGCCAGCAGACCCACCCTTAACTATGGCTACACCTTC
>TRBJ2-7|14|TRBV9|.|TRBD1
CASSAGDSLSEQYF
TGTGCCAGCAGCGCCGGGGACAGCCTGTCCGAGCAGTACTTC
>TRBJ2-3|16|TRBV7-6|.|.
CASSLGFGSSTDTQYF
TGTGCCAGCAGCTTAGGGTTCGGGTCGAGCACAGATACGCAGTATTTT
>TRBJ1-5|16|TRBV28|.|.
CASSLLAAFSNQPQHF
TGTGCCAGCAGTTTATTGGCTGCCTTTAGCAATCAGCCCCAGCATTTT
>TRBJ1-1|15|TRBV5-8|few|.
CASRGFVAPNTEAFF
TGTGCCAGCAGGGGGTTTGTAGCGCCGAACACTGAAGCTTTCTTT
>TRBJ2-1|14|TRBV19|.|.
CASSILATYNEQFF
TGTGCCAGTAGTATCCTAGCTACCTACAATGAGCAGTTCTTC
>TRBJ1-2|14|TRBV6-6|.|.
CASSYAGTPYGYTF
TGTGCCAGCAGTTACGCCGGGACACCATATGGCTACACCTTC
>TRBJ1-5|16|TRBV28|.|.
CASRLAGNFGNQPQHF
TGTGCCAGCAGGTTGGCAGGGAATTTCGGCAATCAGCCCCAGCATTTT
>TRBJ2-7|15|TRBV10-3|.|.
CAISELVRAPYEQYF
TGTGCCATCAGTGAATTGGTACGCGCCCCCTACGAGCAGTACTTC
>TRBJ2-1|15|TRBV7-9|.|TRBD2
CASSLIAGDNNEQFF
TGTGCCAGCAGCTTAATAGCGGGGGACAACAATGAGCAGTTCTTC
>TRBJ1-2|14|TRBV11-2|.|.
CASGAQGTSYGYTF
TGTGCCAGCGGGGCACAGGGTACTTCCTACGGCTACACCTTC
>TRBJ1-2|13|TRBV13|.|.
CASSRNRNYGYTF
TGTGCCAGCAGCCGGAACAGGAACTATGGCTACACCTTC
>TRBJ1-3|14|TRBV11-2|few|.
CASSHPGSGNTIYF
TGTGCCAGCAGCCACCCAGGCTCTGGAAACACCATATATTTT
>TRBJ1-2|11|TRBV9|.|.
CASSVNYGYTF
TGTGCCAGCAGCGTCAACTATGGCTACACCTTC
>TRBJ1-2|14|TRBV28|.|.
CASSLFRTNYGYTF
TGTGCCAGCAGTTTATTTCGGACTAACTATGGCTACACCTTC
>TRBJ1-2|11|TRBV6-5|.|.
CASMDNYGYTF
TGTGCCAGCATGGATAACTATGGCTACACCTTC
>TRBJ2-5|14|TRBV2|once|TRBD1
CASSDGTGWETQYF
TGTGCCAGCAGTGACGGGACAGGGTGGGAGACCCAGTACTTC
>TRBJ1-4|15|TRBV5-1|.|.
CASSPGSATNEKLFF
TGCGCCAGCAGTCCAGGGTCCGCAACTAATGAAAAACTGTTTTTT
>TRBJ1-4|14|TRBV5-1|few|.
CASSLYLGGEKLFF
TGCGCCAGCAGCTTGTACCTTGGGGGCGAAAAACTGTTTTTT
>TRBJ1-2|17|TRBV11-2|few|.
CASRSLRALRKNYGYTF
TGTGCCAGCAGGAGCCTTAGGGCATTGAGAAAAAACTATGGCTACACCTTC